A single sample gave rise to the 31 T cell receptor beta chains below, sequenced in a study of OX40 agonist ivuxolimab in advanced cancers. This table comes from immunoSEQ multiplex PCR, and its TCRdb copy is limited to in-frame clones, with some not included. The data hold some 80,000 clones, with about 88% observed a single time. The sequencing here drew on CD4+ or CD8+ T cells sorted from blood, taken in a trial of the OX40 agonist ivuxolimab. The receptor source for this set is an adult with an advanced solid tumor such as melanoma, head and neck, liver or kidney cancer.

The table lists this clone with a count of one. The V gene is TRBV15, the J gene TRBJ2-7, with D possibly TRBD1 on 6 matching bases. V lost 0 bases to trimming and J lost 4 bases, with 7 bases between them. CDR1 and CDR2 (germline): LNHNV, YYDKDF (reference sequence). This CDR3 spans 13 amino acids. The CDR3 reads CATSRDQGYEQYF. CDR3 DNA sequence: TGTGCCACCAGCAGAGATCAGGGGTACGAGCAGTACTTC.

This chain links TRBV27 with TRBJ1-3, with TRBD1 matching over 8 bases. The germline V gene has CDR1 MNHEY and CDR2 SMNVEV (reference sequence). This CDR3 comprises 18 residues. The trim removed 8 bases at V and 1 base at J, leaving 16 bases unmatched. CDR3 in DNA: TGTGCCAGCGCTAAAGGTGGGGCAGGGGGCTCTTCTGGAAACACCATATATTTT. Its protein is CASAKGGAGGSSGNTIYF.

V gene TRBV30 combines with J gene TRBJ2-2; 9 bases are a match to TRBD1. Trimming at V came to 7 bases and at J to 6 bases, leaving 6 bases not matched to a gene. Germline-derived CDR1 and CDR2 are GTSNPN and SVGIG (reference sequence). CDR3 size: 13 residues. This CDR3 reads CAYRGRNAGELFF. For the CDR3, the DNA is TGTGCCTACAGGGGGCGAAATGCCGGGGAGCTGTTTTTT.

In its sample, this clone was seen a few times. This rearrangement joins TRBV5-1 to TRBJ2-6, with D hard to call. Trimming left V 4 bases short and J 2 bases short, with 10 bases between. CDR3 length: 15 residues. Germline values: CDR1 SGHRS, CDR2 YFSETQ. CDR3: CASSMTVAGANVLTF. Here the CDR3 DNA reads TGCGCCAGCAGCATGACGGTTGCTGGGGCCAACGTCCTGACTTTC. The whole variable domain, remainder taken from reference TRBV5-1 and TRBJ2-6, is KAGVTQTPRYLIKTRGQQVTLSCSPISGHRSVSWYQQTPGQGLQFLFEYFSETQRNKGNFPGRFSGRQFSNSRSEMNVSTLELGDSALYLCASSMTVAGANVLTFGAGSRLTVL.

This clone was counted a few times. The chain couples TRBV30 to TRBJ2-7; unclear D gene. V was shortened by 3 bases and J by 0 bases, with 12 bases between the two germline ends. CDR1 GTSNPN and CDR2 SVGIG come from the germline V gene (reference sequence). This CDR3 has 14 amino acids. The CDR3 reads CAWRHDPNSYEQYF. The CDR3 DNA reads as TGTGCCTGGAGGCATGATCCCAACTCCTACGAGCAGTACTTC.

The chain combines TRBV5-8 with TRBJ1-5; D not resolved. This CDR3 spans 13 amino acids. Trimming removed 0 bases from V and 1 base from J, with 2 bases in between. In germline, CDR1 is SGHTS, CDR2 YDEGEE. CDR3 sequence: CASSLGSNQPQHF. For the CDR3, the DNA is TGTGCCAGCAGCTTGGGAAGCAATCAGCCCCAGCATTTT.

The rearrangement links TRBV6-1 to TRBJ2-5; the D gene is possibly TRBD1 (5 bases). Germline V gene lookup returns CDR1 MNHNS and CDR2 SASEGT. Trimming removed 3 bases at V and 0 bases at J, with 5 bases between. The CDR3 contains 13 residues. CDR3 sequence (DNA): TGTGCCAGCAGTGAGACAGACCAAGAGACCCAGTACTTC. This encodes CASSETDQETQYF.

The gene calls are TRBV29-1 and TRBJ1-4, with 8 nucleotides matching TRBD1. The V segment lost 6 bases and the J segment 8 bases; nucleotides outside the gene matches: 8. Germline assignment: CDR1 SQVTM and CDR2 ANQGSEA. The CDR3 covers 13 residues. For the CDR3, the DNA is TGCAGCGTGACTCAGGGGGCATCGGAAAAACTGTTTTTT. Translation gives CSVTQGASEKLFF.

The chain combines TRBV18 with TRBJ1-3, with D unresolved. The germline CDR1 and CDR2 sequences are KGHSH and LQKENI. The germline V and J ends were trimmed by 2 bases and 1 base, with 9 bases remaining between them. The CDR3 has 15 residues. The CDR3 loop reads CASSPRSLSGNTIYF. The CDR3, as DNA: TGTGCCAGCTCACCAAGGTCCTTGTCTGGAAACACCATATATTTT.

The chain recombines TRBV5-1 with TRBJ1-3; D unresolved. The CDR3 has 16 amino acids. V was clipped by 0 bases and J by 2 bases, with 12 bases between them. CDR1 and CDR2 (germline): SGHRS, YFSETQ. The CDR3 DNA reads as TGCGCCAGCAGCTTGGACGGCCGGGTACCTGGAAACACCATATATTTT. Protein: CASSLDGRVPGNTIYF.

This rearrangement joins TRBV19 to TRBJ2-7; D call uncertain. Germline values: CDR1 LNHDA, CDR2 SQIVND (reference sequence). The CDR3 covers 13 residues. V lost 5 bases and J lost 3, with 11 bases in between. CDR3 DNA sequence: TGTGCCAGTAGTCACCCTGTGAGCTACGAGCAGTACTTC. Protein sequence: CASSHPVSYEQYF.

The rearrangement uses TRBV11-2 and TRBJ1-2, with D tentatively TRBD1 (6 bases). The length of the CDR3 is 15 residues. Trimming removed 5 bases from V and 4 bases from J, with 17 bases in between. Germline-derived CDR1 and CDR2 are SGHAT and FQNNGV. The CDR3 region has the DNA TGTGCCAGCAGCCAAAACCGCGCAGGGGCCTATGGCTACACCTTC. It is translated as CASSQNRAGAYGYTF.

V and J are TRBV19 and TRBJ2-3; a weak D match, TRBD1 (6 bases). V was trimmed by 4 bases and J by 9 bases, leaving 11 bases between them. Germline assignment: CDR1 LNHDA and CDR2 SQIVND (reference sequence). The CDR3 length is 12 residues. The CDR3 bases are TGTGCCAGTAGTACTTCAGGGGCGACGCAGTATTTT. This gives the protein CASSTSGATQYF.

The CDR3 sequence is CATAPNLVGGGYIQYF. DNA of the CDR3: TGTGCCACCGCCCCCAACCTCGTTGGGGGCGGCTACATTCAGTACTTC. J is TRBJ2-4 and V is TRBV6-6; weak D call: TRBD1 (6 bases). CDR1 and CDR2 (germline): MNHNY, SVGAGI (reference sequence). V lost 10 bases and J 8 bases, leaving 27 bases between the germline ends. The CDR3 runs 16 residues.

V gene TRBV5-1 combines with J gene TRBJ1-1; D gene uncertain. CDR1 and CDR2 (germline): SGHRS, YFSETQ. Trimming removed 3 bases at V and 1 base at J, with 13 bases between. This CDR3 has 15 residues. CDR3 in DNA: TGCGCCAGCAGCTCGACACCGACAAAGAACACTGAAGCTTTCTTT. It codes for CASSSTPTKNTEAFF.

The chain couples TRBV19 to TRBJ2-2; 7 nucleotides agree with TRBD2. The ends lost 3 bases at V and 5 bases at J; junction bases unmatched: 9. The CDR3 is made up of 16 amino acids. Germline-derived CDR1 and CDR2 are LNHDA and SQIVND (reference sequence). CDR3 amino acids: CASSIIGAGETGELFF. The CDR3 DNA is TGTGCCAGTAGTATCATCGGCGCGGGAGAGACCGGGGAGCTGTTTTTT.

The V and J genes are TRBV5-6 and TRBJ2-7; the D is unclear. CDR3 length: 14 residues. The V end was cut by 0 bases, the J end by 6 bases, with 13 bases between. Germline V gene lookup returns CDR1 SGHDT and CDR2 YYEEEE. CDR3 sequence: CASSLVRRNGEQYF. Here the CDR3 DNA reads TGTGCCAGCAGCTTGGTTCGGCGGAACGGCGAGCAGTACTTC.

In its sample, this clone was seen once. The chain links TRBV6-5 to TRBJ2-4; D is uncertain. Per the germline V gene, CDR1 is MNHEY and CDR2 is SVGAGI. The CDR3 spans 14 residues. V dropped 5 bases and J dropped 4 bases, with 12 bases sitting between them. CDR3 residues: CASSEYGGKNIQYF. CDR3 DNA sequence: TGTGCCAGCAGTGAATACGGTGGGAAAAACATTCAGTACTTC.

The DNA of the CDR3 is TGTGCCAGTAGTCGTTCAGGGTTTGACACTGAAGCTTTCTTT. Protein sequence: CASSRSGFDTEAFF. This chain links TRBV19 with TRBJ1-1, with D possibly TRBD1 on 5 matching bases. CDR1 is LNHDA, CDR2 SQIVND, per germline (reference sequence). V was shortened by 5 bases and J by 3 bases, with 13 bases between the two germline ends. The CDR3 has 14 amino acids.

The chain uses TRBV30 and TRBJ2-3, with a possible D match to TRBD2 (6 bases). Deletions cut 3 bases from V and 2 bases from J, with 9 bases between. This CDR3 comprises 13 residues. Germline V gene sequence: CDR1 GTSNPN, CDR2 SVGIG (reference sequence). The CDR3 is CAWSRDFTDTQYF. DNA for the CDR3: TGTGCCTGGAGCCGGGACTTCACAGATACGCAGTATTTT.

The genes are TRBV7-9 and TRBJ2-1; 8 bases line up with TRBD2. The CDR3 extends over 15 amino acids. CDR1 is SEHNR and CDR2 is FQNEAQ in the germline V gene (reference sequence). Trimming cost V 5 bases and J 3 bases; bases outside gene matches: 6. CDR3 protein: CASSERTSNYNEQFF. CDR3 nucleotide sequence: TGTGCCAGCAGCGAGAGGACTAGCAACTACAATGAGCAGTTCTTC. Filled out from reference TRBV7-9 and TRBJ2-1, the complete variable domain reads DTGVSQNPRHKITKRGQNVTFRCDPISEHNRLYWYRQTLGQGPEFLTYFQNEAQLEKSRLLSDRFSAERPKGSFSTLEIQRTEQGDSAMYLCASSERTSNYNEQFFGPGTRLTVL.

J is TRBJ1-3 and V is TRBV30; D perhaps matches TRBD1 (5 bases). CDR1 is GTSNPN, CDR2 SVGIG, per germline (reference sequence). V lost 0 bases and J 4 bases, leaving 10 bases between the germline ends. There are 14 residues in the CDR3. In DNA, the CDR3 is TGTGCCTGGAGTGTCAAGGGACCGGGAAACACCATATATTTT. Encoded protein: CAWSVKGPGNTIYF.

This clone has a single count. The CDR3 spells CASSPGVPMNTEAFF. CDR3 sequence (DNA): TGTGCCAGCAGCCCAGGGGTACCCATGAACACTGAAGCTTTCTTT. V gene TRBV9 combines with J gene TRBJ1-1, with D tentatively TRBD1 (6 bases). The V end lost 4 bases, the J end lost 0 bases, and 13 bases lay between the germline ends. Germline assignment: CDR1 SGDLS and CDR2 YYNGEE. The CDR3 is made up of 15 amino acids.

V gene TRBV29-1 combines with J gene TRBJ1-1, with TRBD1 matching 8 bases. Trimming cost V 6 bases and J 3 bases; bases outside gene matches: 9. The CDR3 contains 14 residues. The V gene's germline CDR1 is SQVTM and CDR2 ANQGSEA. DNA of the CDR3: TGCAGCGTCTCAATGACAGGGGCCTACACTGAAGCTTTCTTT. Its protein is CSVSMTGAYTEAFF.

The chain uses TRBV30 and TRBJ2-7, with D perhaps TRBD1 or TRBD2 (5 bases each). Trimming cost V 5 bases and J 0 bases, with 11 bases left between them. The CDR3 contains 13 residues. Germline values: CDR1 GTSNPN, CDR2 SVGIG (reference sequence). The CDR3 is CAWEGRFSYEQYF. The DNA for the CDR3 is TGTGCCTGGGAGGGGCGGTTCTCCTACGAGCAGTACTTC.

The gene calls are TRBV21-1 and TRBJ2-5; the D segment call TRBD2 is taken from the table without a DNA check. TRBV21-1 is recorded as a pseudogene. The CDR3 runs 13 residues. Written as DNA, the CDR3 is TGTGCCAGCAGCAAAGCGAGTCGAGAGACCCAGTACTTC. Translation: CASSKASRETQYF.

This clone appeared once. V usage is TRBV20-1 and J usage is TRBJ2-7, with D unresolved. This CDR3 contains 11 residues. Germline V CDR1 and CDR2: DFQATT, SNEGSKA (reference sequence). The V end was cut by 0 bases, the J end by 6 bases, with 6 bases between. CDR3 DNA sequence: TGCAGTGCTAGAGATGGGCTCGAGCAGTACTTC. It specifies CSARDGLEQYF.

This clone was found once. The chain couples TRBV12-5 to TRBJ1-5; no reliable D call. The V end was cut by 0 bases, the J end by 1 base, with 10 bases between. CDR3 length equals 16 residues. CDR1 and CDR2 (germline): LGHNT, FRNRAP. In DNA, the CDR3 is TGTGCTAGTGGTTTGGTACATACACTGAGCAATCAGCCCCAGCATTTT. Its translation is CASGLVHTLSNQPQHF.

The chain has TRBV5-1 and TRBJ1-2, with D possibly being TRBD1 (5 bases). The germline V and J ends were trimmed by 2 bases and 3 bases, with 8 bases remaining between them. This CDR3 spans 13 amino acids. In germline, CDR1 is SGHRS, CDR2 YFSETQ. The CDR3 nucleotides are TGCGCCAGCAGCTTTGGGGGGGACTATGGCTACACCTTC. It specifies CASSFGGDYGYTF.

The V gene is TRBV6-5, the J gene TRBJ1-6; weak D call: TRBD1 (5 bases). Trimming cost V 10 bases and J 8 bases, with 15 bases left between them. This CDR3 region has 13 residues. Per the germline V gene, CDR1 is MNHEY and CDR2 is SVGAGI. CDR3 sequence reads: CATKSRGYSPLHF. CDR3 nucleotides: TGTGCCACTAAATCTAGGGGTTATTCACCCCTCCACTTT.

V usage is TRBV6-5 and J usage is TRBJ1-1; D gene unclear. V gave up 5 bases and J gave up 1 base, with 5 bases separating them. There are 12 residues in the CDR3. The germline CDR1 and CDR2 sequences are MNHEY and SVGAGI. CDR3 DNA sequence: TGTGCCAGCAGTCGTACGAACACTGAAGCTTTCTTT. This gives the protein CASSRTNTEAFF.